The 14 T cell receptor beta chains reported below all come from one sample, sequenced in a study of CD8 T cells in Susac syndrome (dated by TCRdb to the late 2010s). Libraries were constructed by the immunoSEQ multiplex PCR assay. RNA was extracted using the RNeasy kit, and about 0.5 to 1 ug of the RNA was reverse transcribed with random hexamers. TCRdb's own reprocessing of the public reads used fastp at Q25 and MiXCR and kept productive beta chains. Rows with a matching CDR3 protein are joined into one entry that keeps the most common DNA and genes. The sample yields some 130,000 distinct CDR3 sequences; 90% to 95% were counted once. 0.24% of the sample is taken by the ten largest. Source material: CD8+ T cells from PBMCs. The receptors originated from a human donor with multiple sclerosis.

This clonotype was detected only a few times. V gene TRBV6-2 or TRBV6-3 combines with J gene TRBJ2-7, with D perhaps assigned TRBD1 or TRBD2 (5 bases each). This CDR3 is built from 13 residues. CDR1 is MNHEY, CDR2 SVGEGT, per germline. V was shortened by 2 bases and J by 2 bases, with 7 bases between the two germline ends. The chain's CDR3 is CASSYGTPYEQYF. Written as DNA, the CDR3 is TGTGCCAGCAGTTACGGGACCCCCTACGAGCAGTACTTC.

The chain employs TRBV3-1 and TRBJ2-7; maybe TRBD1 (5 bases). Germline loops: CDR1 LGHDT, CDR2 YNNKEL (reference sequence). The ends were cut back, 5 bases at V and 1 base at J, with 15 bases in the middle. The CDR3 is 15 residues long. The CDR3 loop reads CASSYRQPQSYEQYF. CDR3 in DNA: TGTGCCAGCAGCTACAGACAGCCTCAGTCCTACGAGCAGTACTTC.

The chain has TRBV29-1 and TRBJ2-1; 7 bases match TRBD2. The V gene end was trimmed by 4 bases and the J gene end by 0 bases; junction bases not matched to a gene: 15. Germline CDR1 and CDR2: SQVTM and ANQGSEA. The CDR3 is made up of 18 amino acids. The CDR3 DNA follows: TGCAGCGTTGTCTATCATTTAAGTACGGGGGGCTCCTACAATGAGCAGTTCTTC. Its translation is CSVVYHLSTGGSYNEQFF.

The chain recombines TRBV4-1 with TRBJ2-3, with a possible D match to TRBD1 (7 bases). CDR1 and CDR2 (germline): MGHRA, YSYEKL. Deletions cut 0 bases from V and 11 bases from J, with 18 bases between. The CDR3 covers 15 residues. The CDR3 sequence is CASSQDIRRGDRQYF. The CDR3 nucleotides read TGCGCCAGCAGCCAAGATATCCGAAGGGGGGACAGGCAGTATTTT.

This chain joins TRBV19 and TRBJ2-7, with TRBD1 matching 7 bases. The CDR3 has 13 residues. Germline V gene lookup returns CDR1 LNHDA and CDR2 SQIVND (reference sequence). The J segment lost 2 bases and the V segment lost 4 bases, leaving 2 bases of the junction unmatched. The CDR3 is CASSTDRAYEQYF. For the CDR3, the DNA is TGTGCCAGTAGTACCGACAGGGCCTACGAGCAGTACTTC. The variable domain in full, completed from reference TRBV19 and TRBJ2-7, reads DGGITQSPKYLFRKEGQNVTLSCEQNLNHDAMYWYRQDPGQGLRLIYYSQIVNDFQKGDIAEGYSVSREKKESFPLTVTSAQKNPTAFYLCASSTDRAYEQYFGPGTRLTVT.

The CDR3 loop reads CASGTSGGVDEQFF. CDR3 sequence (DNA): TGTGCCAGCGGCACTAGCGGAGGTGTGGATGAGCAGTTCTTC. This rearrangement joins TRBV12-3 or TRBV12-4 to TRBJ2-1; the match to TRBD2 covers 8 bases. The CDR3 is 14 amino acids. Losses at the gene ends were 8 bases for V and 8 bases for J; bases not matched to a gene: 11.

The chain uses TRBV19 and TRBJ1-1, with D unresolved. This CDR3 has 12 residues. The germline V and J ends were trimmed by 11 bases and 2 bases, with 12 bases remaining between them. Germline values: CDR1 LNHDA, CDR2 SQIVND (reference sequence). The CDR3 nucleotides read TGTGCCGGATCGGACGGCAACACTGAAGCTTTCTTT. Translation: CAGSDGNTEAFF.

This rearrangement joins TRBV27 to TRBJ2-3, with a tentative D call TRBD2 (5 bases). Germline CDR1 MNHEY, CDR2 SMNVEV (reference sequence). This CDR3 has 13 amino acids. V was clipped by 8 bases and J by 5 bases, with 14 bases between them. The CDR3, as DNA: TGTGCCAGCCGCCTCATGGCGGGAGATACGCAGTATTTT. Translating gives CASRLMAGDTQYF.

The chain carries TRBV2 and TRBJ1-5; D ambiguous. CDR1 and CDR2 from the germline V gene are SNHLY and FYNNEI. V shed 3 bases and J shed 9 bases, with 12 bases lying between them. The CDR3 has 13 residues. The CDR3 bases are TGTGCCAGCAGTGAGGGGATACTCAGGCCCCAGCATTTT. This codes for CASSEGILRPQHF. The variable domain in full, with the rest retrieved from reference TRBV2 and TRBJ1-5, is EPEVTQTPSHQVTQMGQEVILRCVPISNHLYFYWYRQILGQKVEFLVSFYNNEISEKSEIFDDQFSVERPDGSNFTLKIRSTKLEDSAMYFCASSEGILRPQHFGDGTRLSIL.

This CDR3 is CASRSGAVGNQPQHF. CDR3 DNA sequence: TGTGCCAGCAGGTCAGGGGCGGTGGGCAATCAGCCCCAGCATTTT. J is TRBJ1-5 and V is TRBV28; maybe TRBD1 (6 bases). V lost 6 bases, J lost 2 bases, and 14 bases lay in between. This CDR3 is built from 15 residues. CDR1 is MDHEN, CDR2 SYDVKM, per germline.

This clonotype occurred once. The rearrangement joins TRBV20-1 to TRBJ2-7, with TRBD2 as a possible D gene (6 bases). V lost 5 bases and J lost 4, with 21 bases in between. This CDR3 region has 15 residues. Germline CDR1 and CDR2: DFQATT and SNEGSKA (reference sequence). The chain's CDR3 is CSALFRGVGSYEQYF. DNA for the CDR3: TGCAGTGCTCTTTTTCGCGGGGTCGGGTCGTACGAGCAGTACTTC.

V is TRBV28 and J is TRBJ2-1; D is perhaps TRBD1 (6 bases). The CDR3 is made up of 11 amino acids. Trimming cost V 3 bases and J 9 bases, with 6 bases left between them. CDR1 MDHEN and CDR2 SYDVKM come from the germline V gene. The CDR3 nucleotides are TGTGCCAGCAGTTTGGACAGTGAGCAGTTCTTC. As protein: CASSLDSEQFF.

The chain is built from TRBV29-1 and TRBJ2-5, with TRBD2 as a possible D gene (6 bases). From germline, CDR1 is SQVTM and CDR2 ANQGSEA. The V and J ends lost 3 bases and 4 bases respectively, with 9 bases between them. This CDR3 is built from 12 residues. The DNA for the CDR3 is TGCAGCGTTGAGGTGGGAGGAGAGACCCAGTACTTC. This encodes CSVEVGGETQYF.

The chain joins TRBV20-1 to TRBJ2-2; 15 positions agree with TRBD2. Germline lookup yields CDR1 DFQATT and CDR2 SNEGSKA (reference sequence). V shed 2 bases and J 7 bases; nucleotides not matched to a gene: 11. This CDR3 spans 18 amino acids. This CDR3 reads CSARSRTSGRAYLGELFF. The CDR3 region has the DNA TGCAGTGCTAGATCGAGGACTAGCGGGAGGGCCTACCTCGGGGAGCTGTTTTTT.